This T cell receptor beta chain originates from a study of control samples from healthy donors and cancer patients. Repertoires were generated with immunoSEQ multiplex PCR, while TCRdb's copy carries only in-frame clones and drops some. The table includes 100,000 to 150,000 clones, 85% to 95% detected once. The CDR3 consists of 17 residues. V shed 2 bases and J shed 0 bases, with 14 bases lying between them. The germline CDR1 and CDR2 sequences are SGHAT and FQNNGV. The clonotype originates from an older man with head and neck cancer. Sequences were obtained from PBMCs. The gene calls are TRBV11-2 and TRBJ2-1, with D perhaps TRBD1 or TRBD2 (5 bases each). The chain's CDR3 is CASSLRDRSSSYNEQFF. CDR3 bases: TGTGCCAGCAGCTTAAGGGACCGGTCGAGCTCCTACAATGAGCAGTTCTTC.